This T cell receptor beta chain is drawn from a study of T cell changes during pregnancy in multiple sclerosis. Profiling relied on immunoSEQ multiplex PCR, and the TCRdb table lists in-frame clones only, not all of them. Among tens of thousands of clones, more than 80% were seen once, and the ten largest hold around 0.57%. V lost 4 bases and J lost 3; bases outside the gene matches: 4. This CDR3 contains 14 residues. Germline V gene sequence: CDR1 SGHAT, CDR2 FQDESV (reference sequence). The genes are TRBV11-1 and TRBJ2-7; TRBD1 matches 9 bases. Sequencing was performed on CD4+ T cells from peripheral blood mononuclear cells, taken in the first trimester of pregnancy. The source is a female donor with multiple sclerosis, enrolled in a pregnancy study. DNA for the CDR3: TGTGCCAGCAGCTCGAGACAGGGGGGCTACGAGCAGTACTTC. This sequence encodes CASSSRQGGYEQYF.